This is a list of T cell receptor beta chains from one sample in a study of patients and donors after allogeneic stem cell transplantation. TCRdb re-analysed the RT-PCR reads in MiXCR, keeping a single row per CDR3 protein. The sample lists roughly 2,600 distinct CDR3 sequences, roughly 3.8% seen once, with 36% in the top ten. The specimen sequenced was blood, either unsorted or a sorted T cell fraction (not recorded which). These receptor sequences come from a human donor who was either an allogeneic HSCT recipient or a stem cell or donor lymphocyte infusion donor (not recorded which). It is not recorded whose cells these are; they may come from a transplant donor. Both conserved end residues are part of each CDR3. D genes are given only for firm matches. Size tells how often a clone was seen (once, few, many) or the class of an expanded clone, and some rows leave it out.

>TRBJ1-4|NA|TRBV7-2|many
TGTGCCAGCAGCTTACAAAGTAGTCATAATGAAAAACTGTTTTTT
CASSLQSSHNEKLFF
>TRBJ1-6|NA|TRBV7-3|many
TGTGCCAGCAGCCAGAACGGGCCGGGGAGTTCACCCCTCCACTTT
CASSQNGPGSSPLHF
>TRBJ1-5|NA|TRBV7-2|large
TGTGCCAGCAGCTTACCAGTCGGAAATCAGCCCCAGCATTTT
CASSLPVGNQPQHF
>TRBJ1-2|NA|TRBV12-3/TRBV12-4|many
TGTGCCAGCAGCCCGATAGGTGGTTATGGCTACACCTTC
CASSPIGGYGYTF
>TRBJ2-1|TRBD2|TRBV27|many
TGTGCCAGCAGCACCGGGAGACTAGCGGGATCCAATGAGCAGTTCTTC
CASSTGRLAGSNEQFF
>TRBJ1-1|NA|TRBV27|medium-sized
TGTGCCAGCAGTTTAAAGGGGACGAACACTGAAGCTTTCTTT
CASSLKGTNTEAFF
>TRBJ2-1|TRBD2|TRBV5-4|NA
TGTGCCAGCAGCTTGGGACTAGCGGGCCCCCGGGGGCAGTTCTTC
CASSLGLAGPRGQFF
>TRBJ2-1|NA|TRBV14|many
TGTGCCAGCAGCCAAGACCGAAATAGCGTTGAGCAGTTCTTC
CASSQDRNSVEQFF
>TRBJ1-2|NA|TRBV19|many
TGTGCCAGTAGTATAGGACGAGGAGACTACACCTTC
CASSIGRGDYTF
>TRBJ2-3|NA|TRBV28|many
TGTGCCAGCAGTTTAGGTCAGGCTACGCAGTATTTT
CASSLGQATQYF
>TRBJ1-2|NA|TRBV25-1|many
TGTGCCAGCAGTGAAGGCAGGGACTTAAACTATGGCTACACCTTC
CASSEGRDLNYGYTF
>TRBJ2-5|TRBD2|TRBV11-2|many
TGTGCCAGCAGCTCCGGGACTAGCGGAGAGACCCAGTACTTC
CASSSGTSGETQYF
>TRBJ2-1|NA|TRBV6-1|medium-sized
TGTGCCAGCAGTGTAGAACAGGCATTTGAGCAGTTCTTC
CASSVEQAFEQFF
>TRBJ2-1|TRBD2|TRBV11-2|many
TGTGCCAGCAGCTCCACTATGGCCCGGGGTAGCGGGAGTGGTAGCTCCTACAATGAGCAGTTCTTC
CASSSTMARGSGSGSSYNEQFF
>TRBJ2-5|TRBD2|TRBV7-2|NA
TGTGCCAGCAGCTGGGGTAGCGGGATACAAGAGACCCAGTACTTC
CASSWGSGIQETQYF
>TRBJ1-1|NA|TRBV4-2|medium-sized
TGTGCCAGCAGCCTATATGGGGGGGTTGGCACTGAAGCTTTCTTT
CASSLYGGVGTEAFF
>TRBJ2-2|TRBD1|TRBV27|many
TGTGCCAGCAGTCCGACAGGGGGCGGGGACACCGGGGAGCTGTTTTTT
CASSPTGGGDTGELFF
>TRBJ1-1|NA|TRBV27|many
TGTGCCAGCAGTACGGGGATGAACACTGAAGCTTTCTTT
CASSTGMNTEAFF
>TRBJ2-5|NA|TRBV11-2|medium-sized
TGTGCCAGCAGCCCCCTGGGGATGGAGACCCAGTACTTC
CASSPLGMETQYF
>TRBJ2-7|TRBD1|TRBV20-1|NA
TGCAGTGCTAGAGACCCCGAGAACAGGGGGATGTGGTACGAGCAGTACTTC
CSARDPENRGMWYEQYF
>TRBJ1-1|TRBD1|TRBV3-1|many
TGTGCCAGCAGCCAAGTACTAGGCCAGGACAGGGAGAACACTGAAGCTTTCTTT
CASSQVLGQDRENTEAFF
>TRBJ2-7|NA|TRBV11-2|medium-sized
TGTGCCAGCAGCTGGGCGGGGACCTACGAGCAGTACTTC
CASSWAGTYEQYF
>TRBJ2-7|TRBD1|TRBV27|many
TGTGCCAGCAGTCCCCGACAGGGGGCAAGGGAGCAGTACTTC
CASSPRQGAREQYF
>TRBJ2-7|TRBD1|TRBV9|NA
TGTGCCAGCAGCGTTAGGACAGGGACCGAGCAGTACTTC
CASSVRTGTEQYF
>TRBJ2-5|NA|TRBV5-5|medium-sized
TGTGCCAGCAGCGGCACAGGGGGAGGGGAGACCCAGTACTTC
CASSGTGGGETQYF
>TRBJ2-1|NA|TRBV14|NA
TGTGCCAGCAGCCAAGATCGGGGGAGGCATGAGCAGTTCTTC
CASSQDRGRHEQFF
>TRBJ2-2|TRBD2|TRBV5-4|many
TGTGCCAGCAGCCTTGGACTAGCGGGAGTAACCGGGGAGCTGTTTTTT
CASSLGLAGVTGELFF
>TRBJ2-1|NA|TRBV7-3|medium-sized
TGTGCCAGCAGCTCCACCCTTGGCAATGAGCAGTTCTTC
CASSSTLGNEQFF
>TRBJ1-6|NA|TRBV6-6|many
TGTGCCAGCAGTTACAGGTCCCGGAGGGATCCACCCCTCCACTTT
CASSYRSRRDPPLHF
>TRBJ2-1|NA|TRBV25-1|many
TGTGCCAGCAGTGAAGGGGGGTGGGAGCAGTTCTTC
CASSEGGWEQFF
>TRBJ2-7|TRBD2|TRBV12-3/TRBV12-4|many
TGTGCCAGCAATCCGGGACTAGCGGGAGGAGAGCAGTACTTC
CASNPGLAGGEQYF
>TRBJ2-1|NA|TRBV7-9|NA
TGTGCCAGCAGCCCAGTCCCCGGGAGAGGGGAGGTTGAGCAGTTCTTC
CASSPVPGRGEVEQFF
>TRBJ2-1|NA|TRBV3-1|many
TGTGCCAGCAGCCAAGGAAGTAACAATGAGCAGTTCTTC
CASSQGSNNEQFF
>TRBJ2-1|NA|TRBV9|medium-sized
TGTGCCAGCAGCTTAACCGACAGATACAATGAGCAGTTCTTC
CASSLTDRYNEQFF
>TRBJ2-7|TRBD2|TRBV5-1|medium-sized
TGCGCCAGCAGCTCAGCGGGAGGTCTAGTGGGAGGCAATATGTACGAGCAGTACTTC
CASSSAGGLVGGNMYEQYF
>TRBJ1-3|NA|TRBV4-1|NA
TGCGCCAGCAGCCGGCTCGGGGCAGGGCAGCTGGACTCTGGAAACACCATATATTTT
CASSRLGAGQLDSGNTIYF